These T cell receptor beta chains were read from a single sample in a study of cytomegalovirus exposure and HLA in healthy donors. Libraries were prepared by immunoSEQ multiplex PCR; TCRdb keeps only in-frame clonotypes and omits some of them. The sample has under 95,000 clones, roughly 80% seen once. Sequencing input: PBMCs. The source of these receptors is a boy aged 10-17 years in good health and CMV-seronegative. Each CDR3 is given with its conserved first and last residue. A D gene is named only where the DNA matches it firmly. Clone size is not always given. Where it is, it says once, few, many or a class for expanded clones.

D gene	clone size	V gene	J gene	CDR3 DNA	CDR3 protein
TRBD1	.	TRBV2	TRBJ2-2	TGTGCCAGCAGCTCAGGGGGCCCGAGGACCGGGGAGCTGTTTTTT	CASSSGGPRTGELFF
.	.	TRBV30	TRBJ2-2	TGTGCCTGGAGTGGAGGTAACAACGGGGAGCTGTTTTTT	CAWSGGNNGELFF
TRBD1	.	TRBV2	TRBJ2-7	TGTGCCAGCAGTGCTGCTCGGACAGGACTGAAGCAGTACTTC	CASSAARTGLKQYF
TRBD1	.	TRBV5-4	TRBJ1-1	TGTGCCAGCCCTGGACAGGGAAACGAACCGGGCACTGAAGCTTTCTTT	CASPGQGNEPGTEAFF
TRBD2	.	TRBV9	TRBJ2-3	TGTGCCAGCACCGCCAGCGGGAGCCGAACCCCCACAGATACGCAGTATTTT	CASTASGSRTPTDTQYF
TRBD1	.	TRBV18	TRBJ2-7	TGTGCCAGCTCCCCCGGGACAGGGAACGAGCAGTACTTC	CASSPGTGNEQYF
.	.	TRBV30	TRBJ1-1	TGTGCCTGGAGTGTCGAGGTCGGGAAATCCGAAGCTTTCTTT	CAWSVEVGKSEAFF
.	.	TRBV4-1	TRBJ2-7	TGCGCCAGCAGCCCAGGGAATTCGTACGAGCAGTACTTC	CASSPGNSYEQYF
TRBD1	.	TRBV6-1	TRBJ1-1	TGTGCCAGCAGTGCCCGGGACAGTGAAGCTTTCTTT	CASSARDSEAFF
.	.	TRBV6-5	TRBJ1-2	TGTGCCAGCAGTTACTCAGGACACAACTATGGCTACACCTTC	CASSYSGHNYGYTF
.	once	TRBV19	TRBJ1-6	TGTGCCACCTCATACGACAGAAATTCACCCCTCCACTTT	CATSYDRNSPLHF
.	.	TRBV29-1	TRBJ2-1	TGCAGCGTTGAAGATCAGATCAATGAGCAGTTCTTC	CSVEDQINEQFF
.	.	TRBV7-2	TRBJ1-2	TGTGCCAGCAGCATCGACAGCGATATTAACTATGGCTACACCTTC	CASSIDSDINYGYTF
TRBD1	.	TRBV27	TRBJ2-7	TGTGCCAGCAGTCCCGGGACAGCCGAGCAGTACTTC	CASSPGTAEQYF
TRBD1	.	TRBV7-8	TRBJ2-7	TGTGCCAGCAGTTGGGACAGGTTAACCTACGAGCAGTACTTC	CASSWDRLTYEQYF
.	.	TRBV27	TRBJ2-2	TGTGCCAGCAGGATCGGCGGGGAGCTGTTTTTT	CASRIGGELFF
.	.	TRBV29-1	TRBJ1-2	TGCAGCGTGGGGGCCGCTGGCTATGGCTACACCTTC	CSVGAAGYGYTF
TRBD1	.	TRBV10-1	TRBJ1-4	TGCGCCAGCAGTGGGACAGGGACCGAAAAACTGTTTTTT	CASSGTGTEKLFF
.	.	TRBV5-1	TRBJ2-1	TGCGCCAGCAGCTCGGAACTAGAAACCAATGAGCAGTTCTTC	CASSSELETNEQFF
.	.	TRBV11-2	TRBJ2-7	TGTGCCAGCAGCTTTCCCCGGGACTCCCTAAGGCACGAGCAGTACTTC	CASSFPRDSLRHEQYF
.	.	TRBV6-5	TRBJ1-2	TGTGCCAGCAGAGCCGGGGACTATGGCTACACCTTC	CASRAGDYGYTF
TRBD1	.	TRBV18	TRBJ1-1	TGTGCCAGCTCACCGACAGGGGGGAATGAAGCTTTCTTT	CASSPTGGNEAFF
TRBD1	.	TRBV27	TRBJ1-2	TGTGCCAGCAGTGCCGGACAGGGCGGCTACACCTTC	CASSAGQGGYTF
.	.	TRBV6-6	TRBJ1-2	TGTGCCAGCAGTACTCGGGACACTAACTATGGCTACACCTTC	CASSTRDTNYGYTF
TRBD2	.	TRBV4-3	TRBJ2-7	TGCGCCAGCAGCCAGGGATTAGCGGGGACCTACGAGCAGTACTTC	CASSQGLAGTYEQYF
TRBD1	.	TRBV11-2	TRBJ2-7	TGTGCCAGCAACCAGGACAGGGGGCCTTACGAGCAGTACTTC	CASNQDRGPYEQYF
TRBD1	.	TRBV28	TRBJ1-2	TGTGCCAGCAGGTCACAGGGGGTCTTCACCTTC	CASRSQGVFTF
.	.	TRBV6-1	TRBJ1-3	TGTGCCAGCAGTGATGGGGCCTCTGGAAACACCATATATTTT	CASSDGASGNTIYF
TRBD1	.	TRBV4-1	TRBJ1-5	TGCGCCAGCAGCCATCTGGACAGGGGGAAAGATCAGCCCCAGCATTTT	CASSHLDRGKDQPQHF